Included here is one T cell receptor (beta chain) sequence, with context. Its specificity is unknown. Possible read error: a much larger clone is one base away. The entry originates in a study of tumor-infiltrating lymphocytes in primary liver carcinoma. From approximately 500 ng total RNA, TCR beta cDNA was generated with a primer in the constant region. Libraries for TCR beta were built through three nested multiplex PCR rounds, which together made up a slightly modified ARM-PCR procedure. Researchers ran the first two PCR rounds for roughly 11 cycles each with TRBV1-TRBV30 forward primers and a C-beta reverse primer. TCRdb reanalysed the multiplex PCR reads using MiXCR and keeps one entry per CDR3 protein. Here the sample spans about 120,000 distinct CDR3 sequences, around 70% being singletons. The CDR3 loop spans 15 amino acids. Trimming removed 3 bases from V and 0 bases from J, with 12 bases in between. The germline V gene has CDR1 SGHRS and CDR2 YFSETQ.

For each extraction, RNA and DNA were obtained together from about 20-30 mg of unsorted bulk tissue. These patients lived with chronic HBV infection and had never been treated. Study-level findings and limits: Tumor-adjacent and tumor-blood pairs shared a smaller degree of overlap than tumor region pairs.

The receptor was isolated from a woman aged 55 to 70 with primary liver carcinoma and hepatitis B virus infection. Material: tumor-adjacent normal liver tissue. The V gene is TRBV5-1, the J gene TRBJ1-2, with D possibly TRBD1 on 5 matching bases. The chain's CDR3 is CASSWGRVPNYGYTF. The CDR3 region has the DNA TGCGCCAGCAGCTGGGGCCGGGTACCTAACTATGGCTACACCTTC.